The sequence of this TCR beta chain was determined in a study of cytomegalovirus exposure and HLA in healthy donors. Overall study results and limits: According to an earlier analysis, most TCR beta V segments yielded productive rearrangements about 90% or about 30% of the time.

In the PCR, 60 Vbeta and 13 Jbeta primers were used. Some clones are missing from TCRdb's copy, which holds only in-frame ones; the method was immunoSEQ multiplex PCR. Here the sample spans roughly 200,000 clones, around 75% being singletons. Between the trimmed V and J ends, which lost 4 bases and 4 bases, there was a span of 17 bases. The germline gives CDR1 MNHEY, CDR2 SVGAGI. The CDR3 runs 15 residues. In this sample, this clone turned up once. Its target is unknown. The sample was PBMCs. The chain combines TRBV6-5 with TRBJ2-7; weak D call: TRBD1 (6 bases). The clonotype was recovered from a male donor in good health and CMV-seronegative. The DNA of the CDR3 is TGTGCCAGCAGTTTCCAACAGGGTACTGGATACGAGCAGTACTTC. Translating it yields CASSFQQGTGYEQYF.